The clone carrying this TCR beta chain was observed many times. Its specificity is not known. Among the patients, none had received any treatment before thyroid surgery. As handled by the study authors: In papillary thyroid cancer, a distant-metastasis classifier was built using CDR3 differences across clinicopathological groups. TCRdb re-clonotyped the PCR reads through MiXCR. The V and J calls were not made by the authors but by TCRdb's processing. The profile shows about 90,000 clones, around 9.2% of them singletons. The sample originates from a study of metastatic and nonmetastatic thyroid tumors. As for the study in general: Repertoire comparisons spanned blood and tumor or nodule tissue from malignant and benign thyroid patients. Findings and limits, study-wide: Significantly greater TCR beta diversity was reportedly found in malignant thyroid tumors than in benign nodules (in blood and tumor).

This CDR3 comprises 13 residues. Trimming removed 3 bases at V and 3 bases at J, with 9 bases between. Germline CDR1 is MNHNS and CDR2 is SASEGT. The receptor was isolated from a female donor with papillary thyroid cancer or a benign thyroid nodule (not recorded which). Some clones in this sample may be carry-over from other donors' samples. Sequenced: blood. The gene calls are TRBV6-1 and TRBJ2-7; possibly TRBD1 for D (6 bases). CDR3 sequence (DNA): TGTGCCAGCAGTGATGGCAGGGGCTACGAGCAGTACTTC. This sequence encodes CASSDGRGYEQYF.